These 18 T cell receptor beta chains share one sample of origin, sequenced in a study of T-cell reconstitution after alpha-beta-depleted transplantation in children. Unique molecular identifiers were incorporated during preparation of the TCRbeta library. TCRdb re-called the PCR reads through MiXCR, storing one row per CDR3 protein. The sample includes 800,000 to 1,000,000 distinct CDR3 sequences, around 30% of them seen just once. The starting material was PBMCs, mostly from graft donor cells, obtained 360 days after TCRalphabeta/CD19-depleted stem cell transplant. The source of these receptors is a boy under two years old who had a stem cell transplant for SCID, so the T cells may come from the graft donor.

The rearrangement joins TRBV4-3 to TRBJ1-5; TRBD1 matches 8 bases. The junction had 8 bases not matched to a gene; V was cut back by 5 bases and J by 5 bases. This CDR3 is 15 amino acids long. Germline V lookup: CDR1 LGHNA, CDR2 YSLEER. CDR3 sequence reads: CASSTRTGWDQPQHF. The CDR3 nucleotides read TGCGCCAGCAGCACGAGGACAGGGTGGGATCAGCCCCAGCATTTT.

With regard to this clonotype: One junction end disagrees with the germline gene, perhaps due to a read error. J is TRBJ2-7 and V is TRBV20-1; TRBD2 agrees at 10 bases. The CDR3 length is 14 residues. Germline CDR1 is DFQATT and CDR2 is SNEGSKA (reference sequence). CDR3: CCARGGAGGNEQYF. As DNA, the CDR3 is TGCTGTGCTAGAGGAGGAGCGGGGGGGAACGAGCAGTACTTC.

This clonotype was counted between two and nine times. The chain combines TRBV4-3 with TRBJ2-1, with D perhaps TRBD1 (5 bases). Looked up from germline, CDR1 is LGHNA and CDR2 is YSLEER. With 1 base removed from V and 13 bases from J, the gap between germline ends came to 14 bases. This CDR3 is 13 amino acids long. The CDR3 is CASSQVLAGHQFF. The CDR3 DNA follows: TGCGCCAGCAGCCAAGTCTTGGCAGGGCATCAGTTCTTC.

This clonotype showed up just a few times. The chain employs TRBV15 and TRBJ2-7, with D hard to call. The CDR3 runs to 13 residues. The V and J ends lost 0 bases and 7 bases respectively, with 10 bases between them. Germline V gene data show CDR1 as LNHNV and CDR2 as YYDKDF (reference sequence). CDR3 residues: CATSREGGSEQYF. Written as DNA, the CDR3 is TGTGCCACCAGCAGAGAGGGCGGCAGTGAGCAGTACTTC. Full variable domain (remainder filled in from reference TRBV15 and TRBJ2-7): DAMVIQNPRYQVTQFGKPVTLSCSQTLNHNVMYWYQQKSSQAPKLLFHYYDKDFNNEADTPDNFQSRRPNTSFCFLDIRSPGLGDTAMYLCATSREGGSEQYFGPGTRLTVT.

This clonotype was observed a single time. The chain combines TRBV2 with TRBJ1-5; the D gene is possibly TRBD1 (5 bases). The germline V gene has CDR1 SNHLY and CDR2 FYNNEI. V dropped 8 bases and J dropped 3 bases, with 14 bases sitting between them. The CDR3 has 14 amino acids. The CDR3 coding sequence is TGTGCCAGCTCGGTGGCCAGGGTCAATCAGCCCCAGCATTTT. Its translation is CASSVARVNQPQHF.

The chain joins TRBV5-4 to TRBJ2-1, with 8 bases fitting TRBD1. The V and J ends lost 4 bases and 0 bases, in that order; junction bases with no gene match: 6. Germline V gene data show CDR1 as SGHNT and CDR2 as YYREEE (reference sequence). This CDR3 is built from 16 residues. CDR3 sequence (DNA): TGTGCCAGCAGCCCCTGGACAGGGATCTCCTACAATGAGCAGTTCTTC. It specifies CASSPWTGISYNEQFF.

The gene calls are TRBV5-1 and TRBJ2-5; D not resolved. The germline V gene encodes CDR1 SGHRS and CDR2 YFSETQ. V was clipped by 0 bases and J by 0 bases, with 6 bases between them. This CDR3 contains 14 residues. The CDR3 DNA sequence: TGCGCCAGCAGCTTGGAGCCTAACCAAGAGACCCAGTACTTC. It specifies CASSLEPNQETQYF.

The gene calls are TRBV25-1 and TRBJ2-1, with a possible D match to TRBD1 (7 bases). The CDR3 loop spans 12 amino acids. V was trimmed by 6 bases and J by 8 bases, leaving 11 bases between them. Germline CDR1 is MGHDK and CDR2 is SYGVNS. CDR3: CASSQGGYEQFF. The CDR3 region has the DNA TGTGCCAGCAGCCAGGGGGGCTATGAGCAGTTCTTC.

This chain uses TRBV2 with TRBJ2-3; D possibly corresponds to TRBD1 (5 bases). V was trimmed by 4 bases and J by 0 bases, leaving 8 bases between them. Germline values: CDR1 SNHLY, CDR2 FYNNEI. This CDR3 contains 14 residues. The CDR3 sequence is CASSVQGSTDTQYF. The CDR3 DNA sequence: TGTGCCAGCAGTGTTCAGGGAAGCACAGATACGCAGTATTTT.

The chain recombines TRBV15 with TRBJ2-1, with 10 bases matching TRBD1. Unmatched junction bases numbered 4, after V lost 0 bases and J lost 5 bases. The CDR3 is 16 residues long. Germline V gene lookup returns CDR1 LNHNV and CDR2 YYDKDF (reference sequence). The DNA for the CDR3 is TGTGCCACCAGCAGAGATTGGGGGACAGGGGACAATGAGCAGTTCTTC. Translated, it gives CATSRDWGTGDNEQFF.

Only a few counts were recorded for this clonotype. V gene TRBV7-2 combines with J gene TRBJ1-1, with TRBD1 as a possible D gene (5 bases). The CDR3 loop spans 14 amino acids. Trimming took 6 bases from V and 4 from J, leaving 15 bases between them. Germline CDR1 SGHTA, CDR2 FQGNSA. CDR3 in amino acids: CASSPTGTGTEAFF. In nucleotides, the CDR3 is TGTGCCAGCAGTCCCACCGGGACCGGCACTGAAGCTTTCTTT.

This clonotype was seen a few times. The chain recombines TRBV6-5 with TRBJ2-3, with TRBD1 identical over 8 bases. The germline V gene has CDR1 MNHEY and CDR2 SVGAGI. The CDR3 runs to 15 residues. V dropped 4 bases and J dropped 5; count of bases not matched to a gene: 8. Written as DNA, the CDR3 is TGTGCCAGCAGTTTCAGGGGGCCTTGGAGAGATACGCAGTATTTT. Translated: CASSFRGPWRDTQYF.

The DNA for the CDR3 is TGTGCTAGTGGCCCGGCGGGGCAGGGAGAGACCCAGTACTTC. It translates to CASGPAGQGETQYF. This rearrangement joins TRBV12-5 to TRBJ2-5; the D gene is possibly TRBD2 (6 bases). V lost 6 bases and J 4 bases, leaving 15 bases between the germline ends. Germline V gene data show CDR1 as LGHNT and CDR2 as FRNRAP. This CDR3 spans 14 amino acids.

This clonotype came up a few times. This chain connects TRBV28 to TRBJ2-4, with TRBD2 matching over 8 bases. This CDR3 is 15 amino acids long. Trimming at V came to 11 bases and at J to 0 bases, leaving 9 bases not matched to a gene. Germline CDR1 MDHEN, CDR2 SYDVKM. The CDR3 protein is CAASGGSLAKNIQYF. The CDR3 bases are TGTGCCGCCTCGGGGGGGTCCTTAGCCAAAAACATTCAGTACTTC.

This chain connects TRBV7-8 to TRBJ1-1, with TRBD1 matching 7 bases. The CDR3 is 17 residues long. With V trimmed by 0 bases and J by 3 bases, 10 bases remained unmatched. Germline values: CDR1 SGHVS, CDR2 FQNEAQ. The DNA for the CDR3 is TGTGCCAGCAGCTTAGCGGCCACCAGGGGGTTACACACTGAAGCTTTCTTT. This sequence encodes CASSLAATRGLHTEAFF.

Details on this clonotype: With a much larger clone just one base away, this may be a read error. V gene TRBV5-6 combines with J gene TRBJ2-2; no reliable D call. V lost 3 bases to trimming and J lost 2 bases, with 8 bases between them. Per the germline V gene, CDR1 is SGHDT and CDR2 is YYEEEE. This CDR3 spans 14 amino acids. The DNA of the CDR3 is TGTGCCAGCAGCTCGGACCTCAACACCGGGGAGCTGTTTTTT. It specifies CASSSDLNTGELFF.

The chain employs TRBV6-6 and TRBJ2-7; D not certain. CDR1 MNHNY and CDR2 SVGAGI come from the germline V gene (reference sequence). V was clipped by 6 bases and J by 2 bases, with 11 bases between them. The CDR3 totals 13 residues. The CDR3 DNA reads TGTGCCAGCAGCGACATCTCTACCTACGAGCAGTACTTC. Translation gives CASSDISTYEQYF.

This clonotype was recorded at least ten times. V is TRBV7-2 and J is TRBJ1-1; a weak D match, TRBD1 (5 bases). V was trimmed by 0 bases and J by 0 bases, leaving 8 bases between them. The CDR3 is made up of 15 amino acids. The V gene's germline CDR1 is SGHTA and CDR2 FQGNSA. CDR3 in DNA: TGTGCCAGCAGCTTAGCGCAGGGCGTGAACACTGAAGCTTTCTTT. Translated, it gives CASSLAQGVNTEAFF.